The following is a T cell receptor (beta chain) sequence with its context. Its antigen is unidentified. Sequenced by immunoSEQ multiplex PCR; TCRdb stores in-frame clones only, minus some. Of around 250,000 clones listed, over 85% were seen once; the top ten hold 0.55%. These data are taken from a study of T cell responses to AZD1222 COVID-19 vaccine. Study context: Second doses that came at about 4 or about 12 weeks were put together. Study observations and caveats: Regions left unmutated in variants are reportedly the target of nearly half of spike-specific TCRs. At study baseline, merely more than 5 AZD1222 recipients were seropositive. Sampling captured repertoires only after the peak T cell response.

Trimming left V 3 bases short and J 6 bases short, with 12 bases between. The CDR3 consists of 13 residues. Germline V gives CDR1 LNHDA, CDR2 SQIVND (reference sequence). Sample: peripheral blood, taken on day 0 of AZD1222 vaccination. The V and J genes are TRBV19 and TRBJ2-7; the D gene could be TRBD1 or TRBD2 (5 bases each). This receptor was obtained from an adult in good health. Here the CDR3 reads CASSILGVGEQYF. CDR3 nucleotide sequence: TGTGCCAGTAGTATTTTGGGGGTTGGCGAGCAGTACTTC.